One and the same sample provided the 22 T cell receptor beta chains below, sequenced in a study of T cells after yellow fever vaccination (dated by TCRdb to the late 2010s). The label giving this sample's treatment or condition can be read as: live attenuated yellow fever vaccine strain. Library generation was performed with 5' RACE. For sequencing, an Illumina HiSeq 2500 was employed. Starting from the raw public reads, TCRdb applied fastp trimming at Q25, assembled clones with MiXCR and retained in-frame beta chains. Rows with a matching CDR3 protein are joined into one entry that keeps the most common DNA and genes. Within this sample are about 210,000 distinct CDR3 sequences, with approximately 6.7% of them counted one time only. The ten biggest clones cover approximately 1.1% of the sample. The source material was CD4+ T cells sorted from PBMCs, sampled on the day of the yellow fever booster vaccination. The source of these receptors is a man aged 25-45 years who received the YFV17D yellow fever vaccine.

This clonotype has ten or more counts. An end of the junction differs from the germline gene, which may be a read error. The V and J genes are TRBV19 and TRBJ2-1, with unresolved D. CDR1 and CDR2 from the germline V gene are LNHDA and SQIVND (reference sequence). The CDR3 loop spans 13 amino acids. In nucleotides, the CDR3 is TGTGCCAGTAGTATAGGCTCCCGGCCCCCCGCAGTCTTC. Its protein is CASSIGSRPPAVF.

This clonotype was recorded at least ten times. V and J are TRBV5-1 and TRBJ2-2, with D uncertain. Trimming cost V 7 bases and J 5 bases, with 12 bases left between them. The CDR3 has 13 residues. CDR1 is SGHRS, CDR2 YFSETQ, per germline. CDR3 region: CASRGQKTGELFF. The CDR3 DNA follows: TGCGCCAGCCGAGGCCAGAAAACCGGGGAGCTGTTTTTT. Drawing the rest from reference TRBV5-1 and TRBJ2-2, the complete variable domain is KAGVTQTPRYLIKTRGQQVTLSCSPISGHRSVSWYQQTPGQGLQFLFEYFSETQRNKGNFPGRFSGRQFSNSRSEMNVSTLELGDSALYLCASRGQKTGELFFGEGSRLTVL.

The chain's CDR3 is CSANSGRDTYNEQFF. CDR3 sequence (DNA): TGCAGTGCAAATAGCGGGAGGGATACCTACAATGAGCAGTTCTTC. The V gene is TRBV20-1, the J gene TRBJ2-1; TRBD2 matches 11 bases. The germline CDR1 and CDR2 sequences are DFQATT and SNEGSKA (reference sequence). The CDR3 sequence is 15 residues long. V lost 6 bases, J lost 2 bases, and 6 bases stayed unmatched.

This rearrangement joins TRBV12-3 or TRBV12-4 to TRBJ2-3; D tentatively fits TRBD1 or TRBD2 (5 bases each). Trimming left V 6 bases short and J 4 bases short, with 26 bases between. The CDR3 is 18 amino acids. The CDR3 loop is CASSPQLRGRERADTQYF. The CDR3 DNA sequence: TGTGCCAGCAGCCCCCAGCTCCGGGGCCGAGAACGTGCAGATACGCAGTATTTT.

As for this clonotype: A single base separates this from a much larger clone, so it may be a read error. The chain uses TRBV29-1 and TRBJ2-1, with 7 bases that match TRBD1. Germline V lookup: CDR1 SQVTM, CDR2 ANQGSEA. This CDR3 comprises 12 residues. CDR3 sequence reads: CSGGQARNKQFF. DNA of the CDR3: TGCAGCGGCGGACAGGCGCGCAATAAGCAGTTCTTC.

This rearrangement joins TRBV27 to TRBJ1-2, with 11 bases that match TRBD1. V gave up 6 bases and J gave up 4 bases; unmatched junction bases: 10. This CDR3 contains 16 residues. Germline V gene lookup returns CDR1 MNHEY and CDR2 SMNVEV (reference sequence). CDR3 nucleotide sequence: TGTGCCAGCAGCTTCAGTAGGGGACAGGGGGTCTATGGCTACACCTTC. Its protein product is CASSFSRGQGVYGYTF.

This clonotype has ten or more counts. The chain couples TRBV20-1 to TRBJ2-1; TRBD2 aligns across 8 bases. The CDR3 is made up of 14 amino acids. Germline V gene sequence: CDR1 DFQATT, CDR2 SNEGSKA (reference sequence). V lost 3 bases, J lost 7 bases, and 8 bases stayed unmatched. CDR3 residues: CSASISGSANEQFF. The CDR3 DNA sequence: TGCAGTGCTAGTATCAGCGGGAGCGCGAATGAGCAGTTCTTC.

This clonotype turned up a few times. The chain carries TRBV12-3 or TRBV12-4 and TRBJ2-2; the D gene is possibly TRBD1 (5 bases). The CDR3 is 13 amino acids. Trimming took off 3 bases at V and 7 bases at J, with 9 bases between the two ends. The CDR3 is CASSFTRDGELFF. CDR3 nucleotide sequence: TGTGCCAGCAGTTTCACCAGGGACGGGGAGCTGTTTTTT.

In this sample, this clonotype turned up many times. This CDR3 is CASSSSGSSYNEQFF. CDR3 sequence (DNA): TGTGCCAGCAGTTCTAGCGGTAGCTCCTACAATGAGCAGTTCTTC. This chain joins TRBV12-3 or TRBV12-4 and TRBJ2-1; the match to TRBD2 covers 7 bases. The CDR3 consists of 15 residues. The V segment lost 4 bases and the J segment 0 bases; nucleotides outside the gene matches: 3.

This clonotype was seen ten or more times. The chain is built from TRBV4-3 and TRBJ1-2, with D perhaps TRBD1 (5 bases). CDR1 is LGHNA, CDR2 YSLEER, per germline. Trimming cost V 1 base and J 8 bases, with 14 bases left between them. This CDR3 region has 14 residues. The CDR3 protein is CASSQAREITGYTF. The CDR3 coding sequence is TGCGCCAGCAGCCAAGCCAGGGAGATAACCGGCTACACCTTC.

The chain has TRBV10-3 and TRBJ2-1; D remains ambiguous. The CDR3 runs to 13 residues. Per germline, CDR1 ENHRY and CDR2 SYGVKD. V dropped 8 bases and J dropped 0 bases, with 8 bases sitting between them. This CDR3 reads CAIGRNSYNEQFF. The CDR3 coding sequence is TGTGCCATCGGGCGGAACTCCTACAATGAGCAGTTCTTC.

This clonotype was observed a few times. Here the CDR3 DNA reads TGTGCCAGCTCACCACCGGGGACAGCCAAAGAGACCCAGTACTTC. Translated: CASSPPGTAKETQYF. V gene TRBV18 combines with J gene TRBJ2-5; the match to TRBD1 covers 7 bases. This CDR3 is 15 amino acids long. CDR1 and CDR2 from the germline V gene are KGHSH and LQKENI. J gave up 3 bases and V 0 bases, and 4 bases lay outside the gene matches.

In its sample, this clonotype was seen many times. The chain has TRBV2 and TRBJ2-2; 11 bases line up with TRBD2. The trim removed 8 bases at V and 4 bases at J, leaving 18 bases unmatched. The CDR3 is 19 residues long. Germline CDR1 and CDR2: SNHLY and FYNNEI. The CDR3 loop is CASHPPGTSGQRFTGELFF. For the CDR3, the DNA is TGTGCCAGCCACCCCCCCGGGACTAGCGGCCAACGATTCACCGGGGAGCTGTTTTTT.

Many counts were recorded for this clonotype. The gene calls are TRBV6-5 and TRBJ2-7, with 8 bases fitting TRBD2. The CDR3 contains 13 residues. CDR1 is MNHEY and CDR2 is SVGAGI in the germline V gene. V shed 6 bases and J 9 bases; nucleotides not matched to a gene: 10. The DNA of the CDR3 is TGTGCCAGCAGCTCCCGGGGGGGTGAGAGGCAGTACTTC. It specifies CASSSRGGERQYF.

This clonotype has more than one count but fewer than ten. The chain links TRBV18 to TRBJ2-4, with D hard to call. V was pared by 1 base and J by 2 bases, with 9 bases between. Germline-derived CDR1 and CDR2 are KGHSH and LQKENI. CDR3 length: 15 residues. CDR3 region: CASSPLGGTKNIQYF. The CDR3 region has the DNA TGTGCCAGCTCACCACTTGGCGGAACCAAAAACATTCAGTACTTC.

There are a few counts of this clonotype. The J gene is TRBJ2-5, the V gene TRBV5-1; 10 positions agree with TRBD1. The length of the CDR3 is 15 residues. The junction had 6 bases not matched to a gene; V was cut back by 4 bases and J by 3 bases. In germline, CDR1 is SGHRS, CDR2 YFSETQ. CDR3 protein: CASSPEGQGKETQYF. The CDR3, as DNA: TGCGCCAGCAGCCCGGAGGGACAGGGGAAAGAGACCCAGTACTTC.

This clonotype was detected only a few times. The chain carries TRBV7-2 and TRBJ2-1; 10 positions match TRBD2. The CDR3 is 16 amino acids. Germline loops: CDR1 SGHTA, CDR2 FQGNSA. V was pared by 1 base and J by 12 bases, with 12 bases of the junction left unmatched. The CDR3 DNA sequence: TGTGCCAGCAGCTTAGTTGGGACTAGCGCCCAAGGTGGGCAGTTCTTC. Its protein product is CASSLVGTSAQGGQFF. Complete variable domain (other parts from reference TRBV7-2 and TRBJ2-1): GAGVSQSPSNKVTEKGKDVELRCDPISGHTALYWYRQSLGQGLEFLIYFQGNSAPDKSGLPSDRFSAERTGGSVSTLTIQRTQQEDSAVYLCASSLVGTSAQGGQFFGPGTRLTVL.

This clonotype was picked up many times. The chain combines TRBV29-1 with TRBJ2-7; D might be TRBD2 (5 bases). The CDR3 loop spans 14 amino acids. V was clipped by 6 bases and J by 0 bases, with 15 bases between them. Germline loops: CDR1 SQVTM, CDR2 ANQGSEA. CDR3 in amino acids: CSVSTGYSSYEQYF. DNA for the CDR3: TGCAGCGTATCGACGGGATACAGCTCCTACGAGCAGTACTTC.

The V gene is TRBV14, the J gene TRBJ2-5, with TRBD2 identical over 7 bases. The ends lost 4 bases at V and 5 bases at J; junction bases unmatched: 4. Germline V lookup: CDR1 SGHDN, CDR2 FVKESK. There are 13 residues in the CDR3. CDR3 nucleotide sequence: TGTGCCAGCAGCCTGGGCGGGAGCGAGACCCAGTACTTC. Translated: CASSLGGSETQYF. The full variable domain, its missing parts supplied by reference TRBV14 and TRBJ2-5, is EAGVTQFPSHSVIEKGQTVTLRCDPISGHDNLYWYRRVMGKEIKFLLHFVKESKQDESGMPNNRFLAERTGGTYSTLKVQPAELEDSGVYFCASSLGGSETQYFGPGTRLLVL.

This clonotype was seen only a few times. This chain links TRBV7-9 with TRBJ1-6; no clear D gene. Germline V gene lookup returns CDR1 SEHNR and CDR2 FQNEAQ (reference sequence). This CDR3 comprises 16 residues. The ends were cut back, 1 base at V and 6 bases at J, with 13 bases in the middle. The CDR3 sequence is CASSLGHFNLNSPLHF. CDR3 nucleotides: TGTGCCAGCAGCTTAGGCCACTTTAACCTTAATTCACCCCTCCACTTT.

In its sample, this clonotype was seen a few times. This chain connects TRBV14 to TRBJ2-2; tentatively, D is TRBD1 or TRBD2 (5 bases each). CDR3 length: 13 residues. V gave up 2 bases and J gave up 6 bases, with 7 bases separating them. Germline CDR1 is SGHDN and CDR2 is FVKESK. Here the CDR3 reads CASSQQGAGELFF. Written as DNA, the CDR3 is TGTGCCAGCAGCCAACAGGGAGCCGGGGAGCTGTTTTTT.

This clonotype was detected only a few times. A read error may account for a junction end that differs from germline. The rearrangement joins TRBV12-3 or TRBV12-4 to TRBJ1-1, with TRBD1 matching 7 bases. The CDR3 covers 13 residues. The CDR3 protein is CASSLGGTAEAFF. Written as DNA, the CDR3 is TGTGCCAGCAGCTTAGGAGGGACAGCCGAAGCTTTCTTT.